This T cell receptor beta chain was profiled in a study of molecular identifiers for immune sequencing clone quantification. CDR3 length: 13 amino acids. Germline CDR1 MDHEN, CDR2 SYDVKM. Trimming took off 5 bases at V and 1 base at J, with 7 bases between the two ends. Via MiXCR, TCRdb re-called the PCR reads, giving one row per CDR3 protein. The data contain about 65,000 distinct CDR3 sequences, 17% of them seen just once; the ten biggest clones take up around 1.6%. Ten or more counts support this clonotype. Sequences were obtained from naive CD8+ T cells from blood, with Jurkat cell RNA spiked in. This sample's subset: FACS-sorted CD8+CD4-CCR7+CD45RA+ naive T cells. The chain combines TRBV28 with TRBJ2-3; no firm D call. This TCR was recovered from a human donor in good health. Some libraries in this study had Jurkat cell RNA spiked in. The CDR3 reads CASSPDGTDTQYF. In DNA form, the CDR3 reads TGTGCCAGCAGTCCCGACGGCACAGATACGCAGTATTTT.